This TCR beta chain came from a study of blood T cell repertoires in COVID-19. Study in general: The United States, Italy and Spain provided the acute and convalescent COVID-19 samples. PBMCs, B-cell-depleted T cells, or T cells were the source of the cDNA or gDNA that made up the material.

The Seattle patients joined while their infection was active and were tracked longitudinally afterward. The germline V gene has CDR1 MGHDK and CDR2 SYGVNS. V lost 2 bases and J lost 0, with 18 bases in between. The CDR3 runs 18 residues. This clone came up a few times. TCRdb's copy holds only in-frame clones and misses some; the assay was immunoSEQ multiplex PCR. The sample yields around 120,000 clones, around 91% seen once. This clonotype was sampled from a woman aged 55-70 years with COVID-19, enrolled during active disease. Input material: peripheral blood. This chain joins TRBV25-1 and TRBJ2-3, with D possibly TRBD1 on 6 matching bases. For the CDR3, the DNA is TGTGCCAGCAGTGAACCTACACGGGACATCACTAGCACAGATACGCAGTATTTT. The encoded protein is CASSEPTRDITSTDTQYF.